Sequencing of this T cell receptor (beta chain) was carried out in a study of technical replicates of blood from several donors. The protocol was immunoSEQ multiplex PCR, while the TCRdb copy is restricted to in-frame clones and leaves out a portion. The data show tens of thousands of clones, 90% to 95% seen once. Germline CDR1 reads KGHSY; CDR2 reads FQNENV. CDR3 size: 15 residues. The V and J ends lost 1 base and 1 base, in that order; junction bases with no gene match: 0. The sequencing sample was made of T cells isolated from PBMCs. This receptor was identified in a human donor in good health. The chain uses TRBV16 and TRBJ2-7; 11 bases match TRBD1. CDR3 loop: CASSQWDRGSYEQYF. The DNA of the CDR3 is TGTGCCAGCAGCCAATGGGACAGGGGGTCCTACGAGCAGTACTTC.